This TCR beta chain was sequenced in a study of cytomegalovirus exposure and HLA in healthy donors. Study findings and constraints: In a later analysis, across HLA loci, associated TCR counts were highest for DRB1, lowest for HLA-C.

Primers for the PCR totalled 60 Vbeta and 13 Jbeta. Assay used: immunoSEQ multiplex PCR; TCRdb lists only in-frame clones, some missing. Here the sample spans around 72,000 clones, around 70% being singletons. CDR1 is LNHDA, CDR2 SQIVND, per germline (reference sequence). This CDR3 is 13 amino acids long. V lost 3 bases to trimming and J lost 7 bases, with 12 bases between them. In this sample, this clone turned up once. What it binds is not known. This clonotype originated in a man aged 35 to 55 in good health and CMV-seropositive. The chain uses TRBV19 and TRBJ1-1, with D possibly being TRBD1 (6 bases). The specimen sequenced was PBMCs. As DNA, the CDR3 is TGTGCCAGTAGTATGGGAGGGGGGAATGAAGCTTTCTTT. It encodes CASSMGGGNEAFF.